Following are 15 T cell receptor beta chains from one sample sequenced in a study of cytomegalovirus exposure and HLA in healthy donors. Primers: 60 Vbeta forward and 13 Jbeta reverse. The protocol was immunoSEQ multiplex PCR, while the TCRdb copy is restricted to in-frame clones and leaves out a portion. The sample records roughly 69,000 clones, 76% being singletons. Sequences were obtained from PBMCs. These receptors came from a man younger than 35 in good health and CMV-seronegative.

V and J are TRBV28 and TRBJ2-4; TRBD2 agrees at 11 bases. CDR1 is MDHEN and CDR2 is SYDVKM in the germline V gene. The CDR3 loop spans 16 amino acids. Germline trimming cut 4 bases from V and 4 bases from J; bases unmatched to any gene: 6. This CDR3 reads CASSSRLAGQKNIQYF. As DNA, the CDR3 is TGTGCCAGCAGTTCCCGACTAGCGGGGCAAAAAAACATTCAGTACTTC.

J is TRBJ2-3 and V is TRBV10-1; the match to TRBD1 covers 10 bases. The CDR3 extends over 17 amino acids. Germline CDR1 reads WNHNN; CDR2 reads SYGVQD (reference sequence). The V and J ends lost 0 bases and 5 bases, in that order; junction bases with no gene match: 8. The CDR3 loop is CASSESKAGQGGDTQYF. The CDR3 DNA is TGCGCCAGCAGTGAGTCGAAGGCTGGACAGGGGGGAGATACGCAGTATTTT.

This clone appeared a few times. This chain's CDR3 is CASTSGLAGETQYF. DNA of the CDR3: TGTGCCAGCACCTCCGGACTAGCGGGAGAGACCCAGTACTTC. The chain carries TRBV7-9 and TRBJ2-5, with 11 bases fitting TRBD2. Germline loops: CDR1 SEHNR, CDR2 FQNEAQ (reference sequence). Trimming cost V 7 bases and J 4 bases; bases outside gene matches: 5. The CDR3 totals 14 residues.

The V call is TRBV21-1, the J call TRBJ1-2; TRBD1, the table's D call, was not compared with the DNA. TRBV21-1 is listed as a pseudogene. This CDR3 contains 16 residues. This CDR3 reads CATLIPNRDLLYGYTF. CDR3 nucleotides: TGTGCCACCCTTATACCCAACAGGGACCTTCTCTATGGCTACACCTTC.

This chain connects TRBV9 to TRBJ2-1; 7 nucleotides line up with TRBD1. This CDR3 is 13 amino acids long. J was trimmed by 6 bases and V by 2 bases; bases with no gene match: 2. CDR1 SGDLS and CDR2 YYNGEE come from the germline V gene. CDR3 bases: TGTGCCAGCAGCGTTCCAGGGGGCAATGAGCAGTTCTTC. It is translated as CASSVPGGNEQFF.

The V call is TRBV29-1, the J call TRBJ1-2; D gene uncertain. The CDR3 has 14 residues. With 3 bases removed from V and 3 bases from J, the gap between germline ends came to 14 bases. CDR1 is SQVTM, CDR2 ANQGSEA, per germline. This chain's CDR3 is CSVDRSGIDYGYTF. CDR3 nucleotides: TGCAGCGTTGATCGTTCCGGGATCGACTATGGCTACACCTTC.

This clone was found a few times. The chain employs TRBV7-2 and TRBJ2-7, with D possibly being TRBD1 (5 bases). Per the germline V gene, CDR1 is SGHTA and CDR2 is FQGNSA. Trimming left V 3 bases short and J 7 bases short, with 16 bases between. The CDR3 totals 14 residues. The CDR3 DNA reads TGTGCCAGCAGCTTCGACAGCTATACGGAGGAGCAGTACTTC. Encoded protein: CASSFDSYTEEQYF.

The chain carries TRBV13 and TRBJ2-7; possible D gene TRBD1, 6 bases. Trimming stripped 3 bases from V and 5 bases from J, with 17 bases between. The CDR3 has 15 amino acids. Germline V gives CDR1 PRHDT, CDR2 FYEKMQ (reference sequence). This chain's CDR3 is CASSFNRDAGNEQYV. CDR3 nucleotide sequence: TGTGCCAGCAGCTTTAACAGGGATGCAGGGAACGAGCAGTACGTC.

As regards this clone: Additional DNA sequences in this sample encode the identical CDR3. This rearrangement joins TRBV28 to TRBJ1-5; 9 bases are shared with TRBD1. CDR3 length: 14 amino acids. Germline V CDR1 and CDR2: MDHEN, SYDVKM. V dropped 2 bases and J dropped 4; count of bases not matched to a gene: 0. The CDR3 protein is CASSLDRGNQPQHF. The CDR3 DNA is TGTGCCAGCAGTTTAGACAGGGGGAATCAGCCCCAGCATTTT. The complete variable domain, with remaining parts taken from reference TRBV28 and TRBJ1-5, reads DVKVTQSSRYLVKRTGEKVFLECVQDMDHENMFWYRQDPGLGLRLIYFSYDVKMKEKGDIPEGYSVSREKKERFSLILESASTNQTSMYLCASSLDRGNQPQHFGDGTRLSIL.

A word on this clone: One junction end disagrees with the germline gene, perhaps due to a read error. The V call is TRBV4-3, the J call TRBJ1-6, with TRBD1 as a possible D gene (6 bases). The germline V gene encodes CDR1 LGHNA and CDR2 YSLEER. This CDR3 region has 16 residues. CDR3 nucleotides: TGCGCCAGCAGCCCTAGTGCGGACAGATATAGTTCACCCCTCCACTTT. Its protein is CASSPSADRYSSPLHF.

This sequence joins TRBV7-2 and TRBJ1-1; the match to TRBD1 covers 8 bases. The CDR3 consists of 15 residues. Trimming took 8 bases from V and 0 from J; bases not matched to a gene: 8. Germline assignment: CDR1 SGHTA and CDR2 FQGNSA. DNA for the CDR3: TGTGCCAGCCGCTACGTGACAGGGGTGAACACTGAAGCTTTCTTT. Its protein is CASRYVTGVNTEAFF.

The CDR3 spells CASSGDSYEQYF. The CDR3 nucleotides read TGTGCCAGCAGTGGGGACAGCTACGAGCAGTACTTC. The chain carries TRBV2 and TRBJ2-7, with 7 nucleotides matching TRBD1. This CDR3 is 12 amino acids long. With V trimmed by 4 bases and J by 3 bases, 0 bases remained unmatched. Looked up from germline, CDR1 is SNHLY and CDR2 is FYNNEI.

This rearrangement joins TRBV5-6 to TRBJ2-2, with 9 bases identical to TRBD1. The CDR3 runs 16 residues. V dropped 3 bases and J dropped 6; count of bases not matched to a gene: 9. Looked up from germline, CDR1 is SGHDT and CDR2 is YYEEEE. The CDR3 loop reads CASSWTGTGKAGELFF. CDR3 nucleotide sequence: TGTGCCAGCAGCTGGACCGGGACAGGGAAGGCCGGGGAGCTGTTTTTT. Complete variable domain (other parts from reference TRBV5-6 and TRBJ2-2): DAGVTQSPTHLIKTRGQQVTLRCSPKSGHDTVSWYQQALGQGPQFIFQYYEEEERQRGNFPDRFSGHQFPNYSSELNVNALLLGDSALYLCASSWTGTGKAGELFFGEGSRLTVL.

This clone was counted between two and nine times. The J gene is TRBJ1-2, the V gene TRBV7-3; perhaps TRBD1 as D (6 bases). This CDR3 is 16 amino acids long. V lost 2 bases to trimming and J lost 8 bases, with 21 bases between them. Germline loops: CDR1 SGHTA, CDR2 FQGTGA. CDR3 sequence reads: CASSLFRHRQAKGYTF. CDR3 DNA: TGTGCCAGCAGCTTATTTCGCCATAGACAGGCCAAAGGCTACACCTTC.

The chain employs TRBV19 and TRBJ2-4; D uncertain. Trimming removed 3 bases from V and 1 base from J, with 4 bases in between. CDR1 is LNHDA, CDR2 SQIVND, per germline (reference sequence). The CDR3 has 13 amino acids. The CDR3 DNA sequence: TGTGCCAGTAGTATCTTGGCCAAAAACATTCAGTACTTC. Protein sequence: CASSILAKNIQYF.